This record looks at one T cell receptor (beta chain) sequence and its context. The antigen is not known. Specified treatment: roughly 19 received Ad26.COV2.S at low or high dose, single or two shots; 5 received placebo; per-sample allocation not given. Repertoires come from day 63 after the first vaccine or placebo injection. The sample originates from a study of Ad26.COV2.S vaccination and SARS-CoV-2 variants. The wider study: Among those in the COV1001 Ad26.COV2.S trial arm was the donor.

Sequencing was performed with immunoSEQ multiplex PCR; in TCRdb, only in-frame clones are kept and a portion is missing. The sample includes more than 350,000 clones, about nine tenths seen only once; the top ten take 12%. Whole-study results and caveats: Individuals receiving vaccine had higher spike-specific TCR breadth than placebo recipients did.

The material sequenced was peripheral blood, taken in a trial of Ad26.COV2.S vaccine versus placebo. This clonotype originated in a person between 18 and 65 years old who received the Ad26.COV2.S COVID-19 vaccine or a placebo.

The CDR3 nucleotides are TGTGCCAGCAGCTTAGAGATCGGACAGGGGGCGCGGAATGGGGCCAACGTCCTGACTTTC. Its protein product is CASSLEIGQGARNGANVLTF. The chain recombines TRBV11-3 with TRBJ2-6; 11 bases fit TRBD1. The CDR3 totals 20 residues. The germline V gene encodes CDR1 SGHNT and CDR2 YENEEA. The V and J ends lost 0 bases and 3 bases, in that order; junction bases with no gene match: 10.